One sample yielded the 11 T cell receptor beta chains listed below, sequenced in a study of T-cell memory formation after mild COVID-19. TCRdb re-derived calls from the 5' RACE reads in MiXCR, one entry per CDR3 protein. This table has 400,000 to 500,000 distinct CDR3 sequences, approximately 20% appearing once. What was sequenced was PBMCs or a T cell subset sorted from them (not recorded which). These receptors were collected from an adult woman who had mild COVID-19 (a few samples of this study predate the infection). Cell type and time point are not known.

This chain connects TRBV11-2 to TRBJ2-3; D call uncertain. Germline loops: CDR1 SGHAT, CDR2 FQNNGV. The V and J ends lost 4 bases and 6 bases respectively, with 17 bases between them. The CDR3 extends over 15 amino acids. CDR3 amino acids: CASSSSTWRHDTQYF. CDR3 sequence (DNA): TGTGCCAGCAGCTCATCGACTTGGCGTCATGATACGCAGTATTTT.

Many counts were recorded for this clonotype. This chain connects TRBV7-2 to TRBJ2-7, with D hard to call. V was pared by 6 bases and J by 2 bases, with 5 bases between. The CDR3 sequence is 11 residues long. CDR1 and CDR2 from the germline V gene are SGHTA and FQGNSA. CDR3 DNA sequence: TGTGCCAGCAGTGCGACCTACGAGCAGTACTTC. Translating gives CASSATYEQYF.

This clonotype has only a few counts. The V call is TRBV7-2, the J call TRBJ1-3; 10 bases agree with TRBD1. The CDR3 is 14 amino acids. Germline V gives CDR1 SGHTA, CDR2 FQGNSA. Trimming removed 5 bases from V and 5 bases from J; junction bases left unmatched: 3. The CDR3 is CASSRDRGRNTIYF. CDR3 nucleotides: TGTGCCAGCAGCCGGGACAGGGGCCGAAACACCATATATTTT.

The rearrangement joins TRBV7-9 to TRBJ2-2; D call uncertain. Trimming removed 5 bases at V and 4 bases at J, with 11 bases between. The germline CDR1 and CDR2 sequences are SEHNR and FQNEAQ (reference sequence). The CDR3 covers 14 residues. The CDR3 nucleotides read TGTGCCAGCAGCCCCCGCCGGGCCACCGGGGAGCTGTTTTTT. As protein: CASSPRRATGELFF.

The chain carries TRBV6-5 and TRBJ2-3; D is unresolved. CDR1 and CDR2 (germline): MNHEY, SVGAGI. Trimming stripped 2 bases from V and 0 bases from J, with 12 bases between. The CDR3 runs to 16 residues. The CDR3 loop reads CASSYRMDLSTDTQYF. The CDR3 nucleotides are TGTGCCAGCAGTTACAGGATGGACCTTAGCACAGATACGCAGTATTTT.

The genes are TRBV7-2 and TRBJ2-7; the D is unclear. Trimming shortened V by 3 bases and J by 2 bases, and 8 bases separated the two germline ends. Germline CDR1 reads SGHTA; CDR2 reads FQGNSA. The CDR3 loop spans 13 amino acids. CDR3 DNA: TGTGCCAGCAGCTTCCTCGGTACCTACGAGCAGTACTTC. It codes for CASSFLGTYEQYF.

The chain employs TRBV7-9 and TRBJ2-4; D ambiguous. The CDR3 has 13 amino acids. The germline CDR1 and CDR2 sequences are SEHNR and FQNEAQ (reference sequence). V lost 8 bases and J 6 bases, leaving 14 bases between the germline ends. CDR3 nucleotides: TGTGCCAGCGGTTCGGGTCAGAGAAACATTCAGTACTTC. The encoded protein is CASGSGQRNIQYF. Filled out from reference TRBV7-9 and TRBJ2-4, the complete variable domain reads DTGVSQNPRHKITKRGQNVTFRCDPISEHNRLYWYRQTLGQGPEFLTYFQNEAQLEKSRLLSDRFSAERPKGSFSTLEIQRTEQGDSAMYLCASGSGQRNIQYFGAGTRLSVL.

This clonotype was observed a single time. The chain joins TRBV21-1 to TRBJ2-1. TRBV21-1 represents a pseudogene. The CDR3 loop spans 17 amino acids. In DNA, the CDR3 is TGTGCCAGCAGCAAAGAAGGATGGCGGCGGTCCTACAATGAGCAGTTCTTC. Translated, it gives CASSKEGWRRSYNEQFF.

This clonotype was observed at least ten times. The chain carries TRBV4-3 and TRBJ2-2; 7 bases line up with TRBD1. Germline-derived CDR1 and CDR2 are LGHNA and YSLEER. V shed 4 bases, J shed 0 bases, and the junction held 5 bases outside the gene matches. The CDR3 length is 16 residues. As DNA, the CDR3 is TGCGCCAGCAGCCTTGAAGGGGGCACGAACACCGGGGAGCTGTTTTTT. Encoded protein: CASSLEGGTNTGELFF.

This clonotype was seen ten or more times. The chain joins TRBV24-1 to TRBJ2-5; possible D gene TRBD2, 6 bases. Deletions cut 4 bases from V and 3 bases from J, with 17 bases between. The CDR3 runs 16 residues. Germline V lookup: CDR1 KGHDR, CDR2 SFDVKD. The DNA for the CDR3 is TGTGCCACCAGTGACCGGGGGACCCGATTCGAAGAGACCCAGTACTTC. It codes for CATSDRGTRFEETQYF.

The CDR3 sequence: CASSERGGAGELFF. CDR3 nucleotide sequence: TGTGCCAGCAGCGAGCGGGGGGGCGCCGGGGAGCTGTTTTTT. The chain links TRBV9 to TRBJ2-2; 10 bases agree with TRBD2. This CDR3 region has 14 residues. Germline V lookup: CDR1 SGDLS, CDR2 YYNGEE. V shed 3 bases and J 6 bases; nucleotides not matched to a gene: 2.